The clone carrying this T cell receptor beta chain came up once. The sample is drawn from a study of PD-L1 blockade in urothelial cancer. Study in general: From 2014, patients received atezolizumab, given as 1,200 mg intravenously every 3 weeks.

Stated time point: pretreatment peripheral blood. Profiled with immunoSEQ multiplex PCR; TCRdb holds only in-frame clones, not every one. Among around 86,000 clones listed, around 81% were seen once. Looked up from germline, CDR1 is MDHEN and CDR2 is SYDVKM. The CDR3 runs to 15 residues. The V end lost 6 bases, the J end lost 1 base, and 12 bases lay between the germline ends. The chain uses TRBV28 and TRBJ2-2, with D tentatively TRBD2 (6 bases). Sequencing was performed on PBMCs, taken around atezolizumab (anti-PD-L1) treatment. The sequence derives from a man in his forties with urothelial cancer. CDR3 sequence reads: CASRGGNMNTGELFF. The CDR3 DNA reads as TGTGCCAGCAGGGGGGGAAATATGAACACCGGGGAGCTGTTTTTT.